Listed below are T cell receptor beta chains from one sample, sequenced in a study of shared clonotypes between healthy human individuals. Some clones are missing from TCRdb's copy, which holds only in-frame ones; the method was immunoSEQ multiplex PCR. The table shows roughly 530,000 clones, with 90% to 96% occurring only once. Sequenced: naive CD4+ T cells sorted from blood. These receptors originate from a woman in her twenties or thirties in good health. Each CDR3 is given with its conserved first and last residue. A D gene is named only where the DNA matches it firmly. A row's size may be missing; if present it is once, few, many or a size class.

D	V	J	size	DNA	CDR3
NA	TRBV28	TRBJ2-7	NA	TGTGCCAGCAGTTTAACACACAGCTCCTACGAGCAGTACTTC	CASSLTHSSYEQYF
TRBD1	TRBV28	TRBJ1-2	NA	TGTGCCAGCAGCCTTATTTTGACAGGGATCAACCCCTACACCTTC	CASSLILTGINPYTF
TRBD1	TRBV5-1	TRBJ2-5	NA	TGCGCCAGCAGCCCAGACAGGGGCTGGGAGACCCAGTACTTC	CASSPDRGWETQYF
NA	TRBV19	TRBJ2-2	NA	TGTGCCAGTAGTATAGATGGAACGGGGTACACCGGGGAGCTGTTTTTT	CASSIDGTGYTGELFF
TRBD2	TRBV13	TRBJ2-3	once	TGTGCCAGCAGCTTGGACCTACTAGCGGGAAGCAGTACGCAGTATTTT	CASSLDLLAGSSTQYF
TRBD2	TRBV28	TRBJ2-7	NA	TGTGCCAGCACCCTTAGCGGGAGTCCTGGTTTGTACGAGCAGTACTTC	CASTLSGSPGLYEQYF
NA	TRBV11-2	TRBJ1-5	NA	TGTGCCAGCAGCTCAGAAAATCAGCCCCAGCATTTT	CASSSENQPQHF
NA	TRBV19	TRBJ2-7	NA	TGTGCCAGTGGGAGGGAGGGGGCCGCCTTAGCCGAGCAGTACTTC	CASGREGAALAEQYF
NA	TRBV10-3	TRBJ1-1	NA	TGTGCCATCAGTGAGTCGAGTTTACCGGGGGCGATGAACACTGAAGCTTTCTTT	CAISESSLPGAMNTEAFF
NA	TRBV7-3	TRBJ2-1	NA	TGTGCCAGCAGCTTAAGCCCAGGGGATGAGCAGTTCTTC	CASSLSPGDEQFF
TRBD1	TRBV11-2	TRBJ1-1	NA	TGTGCCAGCAGCATGACAGGGAAGAACACTGAAGCTTTCTTT	CASSMTGKNTEAFF
NA	TRBV20-1	TRBJ2-7	NA	TGCAGTGCTGGAGGGGACGAGCAGTACTTC	CSAGGDEQYF
TRBD2	TRBV10-3	TRBJ2-7	NA	TGTGCCATCAGTGAGCCGGGGGAGGGATCCACCTACGAGCAGTACTTC	CAISEPGEGSTYEQYF
NA	TRBV7-9	TRBJ2-3	NA	TGTGCCAGCAGCTTCTCAGATACGCAGTATTTT	CASSFSDTQYF
NA	TRBV6-5	TRBJ1-3	NA	TGTGCCAGCAGTCTCCACCAGGAAAACACCATATATTTT	CASSLHQENTIYF
TRBD2	TRBV5-1	TRBJ2-1	NA	TGCGCCAGCAGCTTGGCAACTCGCGGGGGCTACAATGAGCAGTTCTTC	CASSLATRGGYNEQFF
TRBD1	TRBV13	TRBJ1-1	once	TGTGCCAGCACCCGTACAGGGGGTGGGCGAGCTTTCTTT	CASTRTGGGRAFF
NA	TRBV18	TRBJ2-7	once	TGTGCCAGCTCACCACAGGGGAACTCCTACGAGCAGTACTTC	CASSPQGNSYEQYF
TRBD1	TRBV5-1	TRBJ2-7	NA	TGCGCCAGCAGCTTGGGGGGACAGAACGAGCAGTACTTC	CASSLGGQNEQYF
TRBD2	TRBV28	TRBJ2-2	NA	TGTGCCAGCAGCGAAGGGGGGCTAGCGGGATCGAACACCGGGGAGCTGTTTTTT	CASSEGGLAGSNTGELFF
NA	TRBV30	TRBJ1-1	NA	TGTGCCTGGAGGAGTGGGGCAAGGAACACTGAAGCTTTCTTT	CAWRSGARNTEAFF
NA	TRBV5-6	TRBJ2-1	NA	TGTGCCAGCAGCCGTGTTGGGGGGCCAGGAGTCAATGAGCAGTTCTTC	CASSRVGGPGVNEQFF
TRBD1	TRBV19	TRBJ1-1	NA	TGTGCCAGTAGTACCCCCGGGACAGCGAACACTGAAGCTTTCTTT	CASSTPGTANTEAFF
NA	TRBV28	TRBJ2-7	NA	TGTGCCAGCCTATGGGGAGATGGCTACGAGCAGTACTTC	CASLWGDGYEQYF
TRBD1	TRBV28	TRBJ1-2	NA	TGTGCCATATCGAACCAGGGGGATGATCTCCTTCTACGCTATGGCTACACCTTC	CAISNQGDDLLLRYGYTF
TRBD1	TRBV19	TRBJ2-5	NA	TGTGCCAGTAGTTCGAGACAGGGAGTAGAGACCCAGTACTTC	CASSSRQGVETQYF
NA	TRBV28	TRBJ1-2	NA	TGTGCCAGCAGCCGGGGCCAAAACTATGGCTACACCTTC	CASSRGQNYGYTF
TRBD2	TRBV27	TRBJ2-7	NA	TGTGCCAGCAGTTTAAGCGGGGGGATGTACGAGCAGTACTTC	CASSLSGGMYEQYF
TRBD1	TRBV18	TRBJ1-6	NA	TGTGCCAGCTCACCCGCTGGACAGGGGAATTCACCCCTCCACTTT	CASSPAGQGNSPLHF
TRBD1	TRBV5-5	TRBJ2-2	once	TGTGCCAGCAGCTGGACAGGGGGCGCGGGCACCGGGGAGCTGTTTTTT	CASSWTGGAGTGELFF
TRBD2	TRBV5-1	TRBJ2-1	NA	TGCGCCAGCAGCCTTCCGGGACTAGCGGGAGGGGATGAGCAGTTCTTC	CASSLPGLAGGDEQFF
TRBD2	TRBV19	TRBJ2-3	NA	TGTGCCACCAGGACTAGCCCAGATACGCAGTATTTT	CATRTSPDTQYF
NA	TRBV7-8	TRBJ1-6	NA	TGTGCCAGCAGCTGGATGTCAGGGAACCATTCACCCCTCCACTTT	CASSWMSGNHSPLHF
TRBD2	TRBV10-3	TRBJ2-1	NA	TGTGCCATCCCGGCGGGGGAGTTAGGGTACAATGAGCAGTTCTTC	CAIPAGELGYNEQFF
NA	TRBV7-9	TRBJ2-7	NA	TGTGCCAGCAACCCCGACAGAATAAATTCCTACGAGCAGTACTTC	CASNPDRINSYEQYF
TRBD2	TRBV29-1	TRBJ2-7	NA	TGCAGCGTTGAAGTGATTCGCGGGAGCTCCCTCGGACCCTACGAGCAGTACTTC	CSVEVIRGSSLGPYEQYF
NA	TRBV4-1	TRBJ1-4	NA	TGCGCCAGCAGCCCCAGAGGGGGAGGTGTGGAAAAACTGTTTTTT	CASSPRGGGVEKLFF
NA	TRBV12-5	TRBJ1-5	once	TGTGCTAGTGGTGTTGGAGATAGCAATCAGCCCCAGCATTTT	CASGVGDSNQPQHF
NA	TRBV18	TRBJ1-5	NA	TGTGCCAGCTCACCAGGGTCACGGGATCAGCCCCAGCATTTT	CASSPGSRDQPQHF
NA	TRBV28	TRBJ2-7	NA	TGTGCCAGCAGACCCCCGGGGTACGAGCAGTACTTC	CASRPPGYEQYF
TRBD2	TRBV9	TRBJ2-7	NA	TGTGCCAGCAGCGTAGGAGCGGGAGGGCGCGAGCAGTACTTC	CASSVGAGGREQYF
TRBD2	TRBV5-1	TRBJ2-7	NA	TGCGCCAGCAGACTCGGGGGACTAGAGTCCTACGAGCAGTACTTC	CASRLGGLESYEQYF
NA	TRBV25-1	TRBJ2-5	once	TGTGCCAGCAGTTCAGAGCTAACCCAGAAAGAGACCCAGTACTTC	CASSSELTQKETQYF
NA	TRBV7-8	TRBJ2-3	NA	TGTGCCAGCAAGCAGCGTGGAGATACGCAGTATTTT	CASKQRGDTQYF
NA	TRBV5-8	TRBJ2-5	NA	TGTGCCAGCAGCCCACAGGGGAGGTTAGAAGAGACCCAGTACTTC	CASSPQGRLEETQYF
TRBD1	TRBV16	TRBJ2-5	NA	TGTGCCAGCAGCCCAGGGGGAGAGACCCAGTACTTC	CASSPGGETQYF
NA	TRBV6-1	TRBJ2-1	NA	TGTGCCAGCAGTGAACAAGGGGCCCTAATATGGGAGCAGTTCTTC	CASSEQGALIWEQFF
NA	TRBV18	TRBJ2-5	NA	TGTGCCAGCTCACCAGGACTGTACCAAGAGACCCAGTACTTC	CASSPGLYQETQYF
NA	TRBV5-1	TRBJ2-6	NA	TGCGCCAGCAGCTTGGGGCAGGGGTTTACTGGGGCCAACGTCCTGACTTTC	CASSLGQGFTGANVLTF
NA	TRBV7-9	TRBJ2-7	once	TGTGCCAGCAGCTTAGCCACAGGGAACCCTCGAGAGCAGTACTTC	CASSLATGNPREQYF
NA	TRBV29-1	TRBJ1-1	NA	TGCAGCGTTGGTCAGGGTGGTACTGAAGCTTTCTTT	CSVGQGGTEAFF
NA	TRBV18	TRBJ2-5	NA	TGTGCCAGCTCACCTGGACAGTCAGAGACCCAGTACTTC	CASSPGQSETQYF
NA	TRBV20-1	TRBJ1-4	NA	TGCAGTGCTAGACTACGGGGGTGGCTGTTTTTT	CSARLRGWLFF
TRBD2	TRBV5-4	TRBJ2-7	NA	TGTGCCAGCAGCCCCGGGACTAGCGGGAGAAGTAAGCAGTACTTC	CASSPGTSGRSKQYF
TRBD2	TRBV7-2	TRBJ2-3	NA	TGTGCCAGCAGCTTGGTCCCGACTAGCCGCCGCACAGATACGCAGTATTTT	CASSLVPTSRRTDTQYF